A single sample gave rise to the 26 T cell receptor beta chains below, sequenced in a study of blood T cell repertoires in COVID-19. The repertoire was sequenced with immunoSEQ multiplex PCR; TCRdb's copy has only in-frame clones and lacks some. The profile shows approximately 390,000 clones, roughly 88% of them singletons. The sample comprised PBMCs or T cells enriched from blood (not recorded which). These receptor sequences come from a woman in her thirties or forties with acute COVID-19.

The CDR3 sequence is CASSFGGIHSPLHF. In nucleotides, the CDR3 is TGTGCCAGCAGTTTTGGAGGGATTCATTCACCCCTCCACTTT. The chain employs TRBV27 and TRBJ1-6, with D unclear. Trimming left V 3 bases short and J 8 bases short, with 11 bases between. Germline lookup yields CDR1 MNHEY and CDR2 SMNVEV (reference sequence). This CDR3 contains 14 residues.

This chain joins TRBV10-3 and TRBJ1-2; possibly TRBD1 for D (6 bases). Trimming removed 0 bases at V and 4 bases at J, with 9 bases between. Per germline, CDR1 ENHRY and CDR2 SYGVKD. The CDR3 is 14 amino acids. The CDR3 reads CAISESEGGYGYTF. CDR3 DNA: TGTGCCATCAGTGAGTCGGAAGGGGGCTATGGCTACACCTTC.

This chain connects TRBV6-5 to TRBJ1-5; D might be TRBD1 (6 bases). Trimming shortened V by 4 bases and J by 5 bases, and 15 bases separated the two germline ends. Germline CDR1 reads MNHEY; CDR2 reads SVGAGI. CDR3 length equals 15 residues. The CDR3 protein is CASSSAGDEDQPQHF. In DNA, the CDR3 is TGTGCCAGCAGTTCAGCAGGGGATGAGGATCAGCCCCAGCATTTT.

The gene calls are TRBV6-5 and TRBJ1-5; 8 bases agree with TRBD1. CDR1 and CDR2 (germline): MNHEY, SVGAGI. V was pared by 5 bases and J by 4 bases, with 4 bases of the junction left unmatched. The CDR3 runs to 14 residues. The CDR3, as DNA: TGTGCCAGCAGTCGGCAGGGGGCGAATCAGCCCCAGCATTTT. Encoded protein: CASSRQGANQPQHF.

The V call is TRBV18, the J call TRBJ1-2; possible D gene TRBD1, 5 bases. Germline CDR1 reads KGHSH; CDR2 reads LQKENI. Trimming pared 2 bases from V and 4 bases from J, leaving 14 bases between. The CDR3 covers 15 residues. The DNA for the CDR3 is TGTGCCAGCTCACCAAATATGGGGCAGGCCTATGGCTACACCTTC. It is translated as CASSPNMGQAYGYTF.

This clone was observed once. V gene TRBV10-3 combines with J gene TRBJ2-1; 10 bases are a match to TRBD2. The germline V gene has CDR1 ENHRY and CDR2 SYGVKD. V shed 3 bases and J 7 bases; nucleotides not matched to a gene: 3. The CDR3 is made up of 14 amino acids. DNA of the CDR3: TGTGCCATCAGTGAAGGAGCGGGGGGGAATGAGCAGTTCTTC. As protein: CAISEGAGGNEQFF.

The V and J genes are TRBV5-1 and TRBJ2-7; tentatively, D is TRBD2 (7 bases). V was pared by 0 bases and J by 6 bases, with 13 bases between. The length of the CDR3 is 14 residues. Germline V CDR1 and CDR2: SGHRS, YFSETQ. For the CDR3, the DNA is TGCGCCAGCAGCTTGGCCGGGGGGCTGGGCGAGCAGTACTTC. The encoded protein is CASSLAGGLGEQYF.

This chain links TRBV9 with TRBJ1-2, with D possibly being TRBD1 (5 bases). Trimming removed 4 bases from V and 1 base from J, with 11 bases in between. The CDR3 has 14 amino acids. Germline V lookup: CDR1 SGDLS, CDR2 YYNGEE. This CDR3 is CASSRPDSNYGYTF. CDR3 bases: TGTGCCAGCAGCCGCCCCGACAGTAACTATGGCTACACCTTC.

This clone was found a few times. This rearrangement joins TRBV6-1 to TRBJ2-2, with D possibly being TRBD1 (5 bases). The V gene lost 2 bases and the J gene lost 0 bases, with 10 bases spanning the gap. The germline V gene has CDR1 MNHNS and CDR2 SASEGT. The CDR3 extends over 16 amino acids. In DNA, the CDR3 is TGTGCCAGCAGTGAATTTTGGGGCTCGAACACCGGGGAGCTGTTTTTT. Translated, it gives CASSEFWGSNTGELFF.

The chain joins TRBV4-1 to TRBJ2-5; 8 positions match TRBD1. Germline loops: CDR1 MGHRA, CDR2 YSYEKL. Germline trimming cut 0 bases from V and 3 bases from J; bases unmatched to any gene: 15. This CDR3 has 19 amino acids. CDR3 amino acids: CASSQDRDRGRRSKETQYF. The CDR3 DNA follows: TGCGCCAGCAGCCAAGATAGAGACAGGGGACGGCGATCGAAAGAGACCCAGTACTTC.

The rearrangement joins TRBV2 to TRBJ2-7, with 9 nucleotides matching TRBD1. The germline gives CDR1 SNHLY, CDR2 FYNNEI. V shed 4 bases, J shed 6 bases, and the junction held 4 bases outside the gene matches. The CDR3 has 13 residues. The CDR3 protein is CASSGDRVSEQYF. Here the CDR3 DNA reads TGTGCCAGCAGTGGGGACAGGGTGTCCGAGCAGTACTTC.

The rearrangement links TRBV25-1 to TRBJ2-5, with no clear D. The V gene lost 6 bases and the J gene lost 4 bases, with 9 bases spanning the gap. This CDR3 is built from 12 residues. Germline V gene data show CDR1 as MGHDK and CDR2 as SYGVNS. The CDR3 bases are TGTGCCAGCAGCCCCTCGGGAGAGACCCAGTACTTC. Translating it yields CASSPSGETQYF.

V is TRBV3-1 (or the pseudogene TRBV3-2) and J is TRBJ1-5; possible D gene TRBD1, 6 bases. The CDR3 loop spans 16 amino acids. Trimming cost V 6 bases and J 6 bases, with 21 bases left between them. Germline loops: CDR1 LGHDT, CDR2 YNNKEL (reference sequence). For the CDR3, the DNA is TGTGCCAGCAGTCCAAATTCAGGGGCGCGTAGTCAGCCCCAGCATTTT. Protein: CASSPNSGARSQPQHF.

The genes are TRBV3-1 (or the pseudogene TRBV3-2) and TRBJ1-3, with TRBD1 as a possible D gene (6 bases). The CDR3 sequence is 14 residues long. Trimming removed 1 base from V and 4 bases from J, with 8 bases in between. The germline V gene encodes CDR1 LGHDT and CDR2 YNNKEL (reference sequence). The CDR3 sequence: CASSQVGAGNTIYF. For the CDR3, the DNA is TGTGCCAGCAGCCAAGTGGGGGCGGGAAACACCATATATTTT.

The chain combines TRBV14 with TRBJ1-1; D is possibly TRBD1 (6 bases). Trimming cost V 2 bases and J 5 bases, with 18 bases left between them. Germline V lookup: CDR1 SGHDN, CDR2 FVKESK. The CDR3 loop spans 16 amino acids. CDR3 residues: CASSQRGGKASTEAFF. Written as DNA, the CDR3 is TGTGCCAGCAGCCAAAGGGGGGGCAAGGCAAGTACTGAAGCTTTCTTT.

The chain links TRBV2 to TRBJ1-6; no definite D call. The germline V gene encodes CDR1 SNHLY and CDR2 FYNNEI. The CDR3 extends over 16 amino acids. Between the trimmed V and J ends, which lost 0 bases and 5 bases, there was a span of 11 bases. This CDR3 reads CASSEAGGGHNSPLHF. The CDR3 DNA reads as TGTGCCAGCAGTGAAGCAGGAGGTGGGCATAATTCACCCCTCCACTTT.

This rearrangement joins TRBV4-1 to TRBJ1-2; 7 bases match TRBD1. Germline V gives CDR1 MGHRA, CDR2 YSYEKL. The CDR3 covers 18 residues. V gave up 0 bases and J gave up 4 bases; unmatched junction bases: 14. CDR3 in amino acids: CASSQEMGVQDRLYGYTF. The CDR3 nucleotides read TGCGCCAGCAGCCAAGAAATGGGGGTACAGGACAGGCTCTATGGCTACACCTTC.

CDR3 sequence (DNA): TGTGCCAGCAAGGACAGTTATAATGAAAAACTGTTTTTT. This translates into CASKDSYNEKLFF. This chain links TRBV25-1 with TRBJ1-4, with D maybe TRBD1 (6 bases). This CDR3 is 13 amino acids long. V lost 7 bases and J lost 4, with 10 bases in between. In germline, CDR1 is MGHDK, CDR2 SYGVNS.

The J gene is TRBJ2-7, the V gene TRBV2, with TRBD1 identical over 7 bases. Germline V CDR1 and CDR2: SNHLY, FYNNEI. CDR3 length: 14 residues. V was pared by 4 bases and J by 2 bases, with 5 bases of the junction left unmatched. The CDR3 loop reads CASSVTGQPYEQYF. The CDR3 nucleotides are TGTGCCAGCAGTGTGACGGGACAGCCCTACGAGCAGTACTTC.

The chain employs TRBV6-4 and TRBJ1-4; D remains ambiguous. The V gene lost 8 bases and the J gene lost 0 bases, with 10 bases spanning the gap. From germline, CDR1 is MRHNA and CDR2 SNTAGT. The CDR3 covers 14 residues. The CDR3, as DNA: TGTGCCAGCTTCGGTCTGACAACTAATGAAAAACTGTTTTTT. This sequence encodes CASFGLTTNEKLFF.

The V call is TRBV5-1, the J call TRBJ1-1, with 7 bases aligning to TRBD1. The CDR3 consists of 14 residues. Germline values: CDR1 SGHRS, CDR2 YFSETQ. V shed 0 bases, J shed 4 bases, and the junction held 3 bases outside the gene matches. DNA of the CDR3: TGCGCCAGCAGCTTGGAAGGGGGCGCCACTGAAGCTTTCTTT. Its protein is CASSLEGGATEAFF.

In DNA, the CDR3 is TGTGCCAGCAGCCAAGAGCGGGGGACGAACACCGGGGAGCTGTTTTTT. Residues: CASSQERGTNTGELFF. V gene TRBV3-1 (or the pseudogene TRBV3-2) combines with J gene TRBJ2-2, with 7 bases fitting TRBD2. Germline lookup yields CDR1 LGHDT and CDR2 YNNKEL (reference sequence). The CDR3 sequence is 16 residues long. With 0 bases clipped from V and 0 bases from J, the junction kept 1 base outside the gene matches.

This chain uses TRBV6-5 with TRBJ2-7; TRBD1 agrees at 10 bases. This CDR3 is 14 amino acids long. J lost 5 bases, V lost 6 bases, and 7 bases had no gene match. Germline V lookup: CDR1 MNHEY, CDR2 SVGAGI. CDR3 sequence: CASRRPGQGDEQYF. CDR3 nucleotides: TGTGCCAGCAGGCGACCCGGACAGGGGGACGAGCAGTACTTC.

Worth noting for this clone: Additional DNA sequences in this sample encode the identical CDR3. V usage is TRBV5-1 and J usage is TRBJ2-5; D remains unclear. V gave up 1 base and J gave up 2 bases, with 3 bases separating them. The CDR3 is made up of 12 amino acids. The germline gives CDR1 SGHRS, CDR2 YFSETQ. In DNA, the CDR3 is TGCGCCAGCAGCTTGCTTCAAGAGACCCAGTACTTC. Protein sequence: CASSLLQETQYF.

The chain recombines TRBV2 with TRBJ2-3, with D uncertain. Germline CDR1 and CDR2: SNHLY and FYNNEI. V was trimmed by 4 bases and J by 4 bases, leaving 12 bases between them. The CDR3 runs to 14 residues. DNA of the CDR3: TGTGCCAGCAGTGGATCGACCGGAGCAGATACGCAGTATTTT. As protein: CASSGSTGADTQYF.

V gene TRBV27 combines with J gene TRBJ2-7; 7 bases are shared with TRBD1. Germline lookup yields CDR1 MNHEY and CDR2 SMNVEV (reference sequence). The V segment lost 0 bases and the J segment 5 bases; nucleotides outside the gene matches: 7. This CDR3 has 15 amino acids. The CDR3 DNA sequence: TGTGCCAGCAGTTTATCAGGGGGCCCTATTGACGAGCAGTACTTC. Its protein product is CASSLSGGPIDEQYF.